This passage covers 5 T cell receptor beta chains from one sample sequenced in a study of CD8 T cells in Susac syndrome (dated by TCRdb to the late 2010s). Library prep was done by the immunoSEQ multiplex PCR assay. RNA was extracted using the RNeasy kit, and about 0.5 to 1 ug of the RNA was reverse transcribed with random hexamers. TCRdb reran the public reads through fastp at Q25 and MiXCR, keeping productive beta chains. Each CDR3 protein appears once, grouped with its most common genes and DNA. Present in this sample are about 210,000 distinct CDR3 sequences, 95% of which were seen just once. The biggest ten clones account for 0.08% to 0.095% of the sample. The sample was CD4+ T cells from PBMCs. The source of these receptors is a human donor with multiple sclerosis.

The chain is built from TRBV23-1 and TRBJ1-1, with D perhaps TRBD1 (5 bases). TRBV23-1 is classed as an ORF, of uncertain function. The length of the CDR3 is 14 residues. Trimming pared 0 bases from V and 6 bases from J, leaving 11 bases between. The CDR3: CASSQSYSGAEAFF. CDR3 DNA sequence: TGCGCCAGCAGTCAATCATACTCGGGGGCTGAAGCTTTCTTT.

The DNA for the CDR3 is TGTGCCAGCAGTTTTAACGGGAGCACAGATACGCAGTATTTT. The encoded protein is CASSFNGSTDTQYF. This chain uses TRBV27 with TRBJ2-3; D remains unclear. In germline, CDR1 is MNHEY, CDR2 SMNVEV (reference sequence). The length of the CDR3 is 14 residues. The ends were cut back, 3 bases at V and 0 bases at J, with 7 bases in the middle.

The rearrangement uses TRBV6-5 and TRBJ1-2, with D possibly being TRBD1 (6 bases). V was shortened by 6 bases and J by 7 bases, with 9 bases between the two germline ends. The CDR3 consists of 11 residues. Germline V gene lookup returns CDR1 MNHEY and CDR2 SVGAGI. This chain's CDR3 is CASREGGGYTF. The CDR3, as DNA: TGTGCCAGCAGGGAAGGGGGTGGCTACACCTTC.

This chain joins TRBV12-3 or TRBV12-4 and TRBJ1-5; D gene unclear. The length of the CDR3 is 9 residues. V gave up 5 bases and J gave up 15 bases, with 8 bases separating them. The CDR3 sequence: CASSPHPHF. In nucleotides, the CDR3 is TGTGCCAGCAGTCCCCACCCGCATTTT.

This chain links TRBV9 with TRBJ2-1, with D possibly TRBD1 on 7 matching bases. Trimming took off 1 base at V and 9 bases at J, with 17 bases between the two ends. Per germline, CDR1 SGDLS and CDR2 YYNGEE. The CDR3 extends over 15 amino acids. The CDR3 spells CASSVMAGGGGEQFF. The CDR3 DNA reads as TGTGCCAGCAGCGTAATGGCAGGGGGAGGTGGTGAGCAGTTCTTC.